Below are 6 T cell receptor beta chains sequenced from a single sample in a study of cytomegalovirus exposure and HLA in healthy donors. Both 60 Vbeta primers and 13 Jbeta primers went into the PCR. Sequencing used immunoSEQ multiplex PCR; TCRdb keeps in-frame clones, though not all of them. The data show some 130,000 clones, with around three quarters seen just once and approximately 4.3% held by the top ten. The sample consisted of PBMCs. The source is a man aged 25-40 years in good health.

This clone was picked up one time. The chain recombines TRBV5-5 with TRBJ2-6, with 7 bases fitting TRBD1. V lost 3 bases, J lost 2 bases, and 2 bases stayed unmatched. The CDR3 extends over 15 amino acids. The germline gives CDR1 SGHKS, CDR2 YYEKEE (reference sequence). The DNA of the CDR3 is TGTGCCAGCAGCTCGACAGGGACTGGGGCCAACGTCCTGACTTTC. Residues: CASSSTGTGANVLTF. The variable domain in full, completed from reference TRBV5-5 and TRBJ2-6, reads DAGVTQSPTHLIKTRGQQVTLRCSPISGHKSVSWYQQVLGQGPQFIFQYYEKEERGRGNFPDRFSARQFPNYSSELNVNALLLGDSALYLCASSSTGTGANVLTFGAGSRLTVL.

CDR3 region: CASATYGNTIYF. In DNA, the CDR3 is TGTGCCAGCGCAACCTATGGAAACACCATATATTTT. This chain uses TRBV9 with TRBJ1-3; D not resolved. The CDR3 is 12 amino acids. V lost 7 bases, J lost 3 bases, and 8 bases lay in between. Germline assignment: CDR1 SGDLS and CDR2 YYNGEE.

The genes are TRBV5-1 and TRBJ2-5; no clear D gene. With 7 bases removed from V and 5 bases from J, the gap between germline ends came to 18 bases. The CDR3 spans 14 residues. From germline, CDR1 is SGHRS and CDR2 YFSETQ. Here the CDR3 reads CASSPRASRETQYF. In DNA, the CDR3 is TGCGCCAGCTCCCCCCGAGCCTCGCGGGAGACCCAGTACTTC. The full variable domain, its missing parts supplied by reference TRBV5-1 and TRBJ2-5, is KAGVTQTPRYLIKTRGQQVTLSCSPISGHRSVSWYQQTPGQGLQFLFEYFSETQRNKGNFPGRFSGRQFSNSRSEMNVSTLELGDSALYLCASSPRASRETQYFGPGTRLLVL.

This clone was seen a single time. The chain combines TRBV25-1 with TRBJ2-2, with 8 nucleotides matching TRBD1. Germline-derived CDR1 and CDR2 are MGHDK and SYGVNS. V lost 4 bases and J lost 8; bases outside the gene matches: 6. The CDR3 has 14 amino acids. The CDR3 coding sequence is TGTGCCAGCAGTGGGGGACAGGCGGGTGGGGAGCTGTTTTTT. This encodes CASSGGQAGGELFF.

Here the CDR3 reads CASSLGQPPGEQYF. CDR3 DNA: TGTGCCAGCAGCTTGGGACAGCCTCCGGGTGAGCAGTACTTC. The chain is built from TRBV7-6 and TRBJ2-7; 7 nucleotides agree with TRBD1. V was pared by 3 bases and J by 7 bases, with 9 bases of the junction left unmatched. The CDR3 runs 14 residues. Germline-derived CDR1 and CDR2 are SGHVS and FNYEAQ.

The chain couples TRBV4-3 to TRBJ2-1, with TRBD1 as a possible D gene (6 bases). CDR1 is LGHNA and CDR2 is YSLEER in the germline V gene. This CDR3 is 15 amino acids long. Trimming pared 0 bases from V and 8 bases from J, leaving 14 bases between. DNA for the CDR3: TGCGCCAGCAGCCAAGATCTCAGGGGCGGCGATGAGCAGTTCTTC. As protein: CASSQDLRGGDEQFF.